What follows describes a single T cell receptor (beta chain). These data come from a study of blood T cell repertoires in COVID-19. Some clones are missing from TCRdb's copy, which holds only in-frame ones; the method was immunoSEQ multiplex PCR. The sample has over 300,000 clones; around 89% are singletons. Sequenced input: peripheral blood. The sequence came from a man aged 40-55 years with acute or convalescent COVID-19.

CDR3 nucleotides: TGCGCCAGCAGCTTGGGGCTAGCGGGGGGGCTAGCCAAAAACATTCAGTACTTC. Amino acids: CASSLGLAGGLAKNIQYF. V and J are TRBV5-1 and TRBJ2-4; 12 bases align to TRBD2. Unmatched junction bases numbered 4, after V lost 0 bases and J lost 0 bases. This CDR3 comprises 18 residues. The germline V gene encodes CDR1 SGHRS and CDR2 YFSETQ. The complete variable domain, with remaining parts taken from reference TRBV5-1 and TRBJ2-4, reads KAGVTQTPRYLIKTRGQQVTLSCSPISGHRSVSWYQQTPGQGLQFLFEYFSETQRNKGNFPGRFSGRQFSNSRSEMNVSTLELGDSALYLCASSLGLAGGLAKNIQYFGAGTRLSVL.